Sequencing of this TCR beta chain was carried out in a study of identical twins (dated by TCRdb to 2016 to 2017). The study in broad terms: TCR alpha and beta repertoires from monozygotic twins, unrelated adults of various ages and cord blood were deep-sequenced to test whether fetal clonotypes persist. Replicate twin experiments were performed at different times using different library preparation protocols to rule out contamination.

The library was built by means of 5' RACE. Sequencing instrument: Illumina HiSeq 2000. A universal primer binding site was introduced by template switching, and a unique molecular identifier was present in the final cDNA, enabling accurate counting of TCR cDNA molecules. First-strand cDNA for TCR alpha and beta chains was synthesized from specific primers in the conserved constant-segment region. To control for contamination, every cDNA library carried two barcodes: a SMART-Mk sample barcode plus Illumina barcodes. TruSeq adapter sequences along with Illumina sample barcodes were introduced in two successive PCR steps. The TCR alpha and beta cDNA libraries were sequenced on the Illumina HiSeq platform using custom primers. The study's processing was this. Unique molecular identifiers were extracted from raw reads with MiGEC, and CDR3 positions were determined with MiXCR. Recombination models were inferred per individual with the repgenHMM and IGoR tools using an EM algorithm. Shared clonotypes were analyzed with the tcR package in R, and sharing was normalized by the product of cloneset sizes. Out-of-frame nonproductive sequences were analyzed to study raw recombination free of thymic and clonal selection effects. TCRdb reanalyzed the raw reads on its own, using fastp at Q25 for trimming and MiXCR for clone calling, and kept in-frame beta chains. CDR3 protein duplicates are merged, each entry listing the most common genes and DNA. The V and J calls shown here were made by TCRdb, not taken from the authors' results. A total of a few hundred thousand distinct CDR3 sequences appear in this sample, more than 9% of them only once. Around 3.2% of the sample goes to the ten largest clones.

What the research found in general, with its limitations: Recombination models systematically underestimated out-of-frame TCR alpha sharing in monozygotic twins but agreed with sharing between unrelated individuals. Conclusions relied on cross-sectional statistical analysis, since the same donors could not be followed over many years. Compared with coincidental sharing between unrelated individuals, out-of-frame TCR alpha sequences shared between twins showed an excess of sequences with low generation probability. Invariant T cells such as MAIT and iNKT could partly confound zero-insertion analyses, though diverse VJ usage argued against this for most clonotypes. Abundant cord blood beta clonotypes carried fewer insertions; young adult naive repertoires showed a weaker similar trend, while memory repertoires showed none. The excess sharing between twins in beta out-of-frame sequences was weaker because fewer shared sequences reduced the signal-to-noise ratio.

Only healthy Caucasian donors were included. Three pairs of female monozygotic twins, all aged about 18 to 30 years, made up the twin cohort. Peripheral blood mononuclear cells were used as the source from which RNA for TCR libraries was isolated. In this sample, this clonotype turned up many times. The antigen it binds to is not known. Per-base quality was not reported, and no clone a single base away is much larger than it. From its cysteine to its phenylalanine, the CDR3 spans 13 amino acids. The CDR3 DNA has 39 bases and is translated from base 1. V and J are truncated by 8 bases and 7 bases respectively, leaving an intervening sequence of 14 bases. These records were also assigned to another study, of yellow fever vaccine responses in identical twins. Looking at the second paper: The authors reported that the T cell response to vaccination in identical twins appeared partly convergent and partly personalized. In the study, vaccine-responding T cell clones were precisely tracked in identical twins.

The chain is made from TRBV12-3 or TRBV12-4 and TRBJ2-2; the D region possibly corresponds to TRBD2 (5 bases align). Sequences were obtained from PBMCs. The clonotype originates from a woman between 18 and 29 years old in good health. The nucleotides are TGTGCCAGCCGAGGTGGCGGGCTCGGGGAGCTGTTTTTT. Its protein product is CASRGGGLGELFF.